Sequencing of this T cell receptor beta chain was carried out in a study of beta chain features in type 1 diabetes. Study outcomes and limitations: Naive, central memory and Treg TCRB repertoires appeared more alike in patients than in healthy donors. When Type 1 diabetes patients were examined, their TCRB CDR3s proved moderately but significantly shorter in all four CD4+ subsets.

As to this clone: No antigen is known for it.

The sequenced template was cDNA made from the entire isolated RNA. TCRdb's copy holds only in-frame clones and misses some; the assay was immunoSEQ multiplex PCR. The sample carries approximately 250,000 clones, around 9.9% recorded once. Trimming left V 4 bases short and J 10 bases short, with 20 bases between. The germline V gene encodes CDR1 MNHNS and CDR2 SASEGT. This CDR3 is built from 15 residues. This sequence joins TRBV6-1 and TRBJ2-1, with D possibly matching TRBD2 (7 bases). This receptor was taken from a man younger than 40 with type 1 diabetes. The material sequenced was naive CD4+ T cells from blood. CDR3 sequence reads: CASSVGGGPAEEQFF. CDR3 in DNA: TGTGCCAGCAGTGTCGGCGGGGGCCCGGCCGAGGAGCAGTTCTTC.